This T cell receptor (beta chain) comes out of a study of persistence of HIV-infected CD4 T cells. Study overall: Donors were ART-treated; their CMV- and Gag-responding CD4+ T cells were isolated.

Cells were stimulated with CMV-infected fibroblast lysates at roughly 10 ug/mL. CD40L/CD69 double-negative CD45RO-high memory CD4+ T cells were collected. Undetectable plasma HIV-1 RNA below 50 copies/mL lasted at least 4 years. V was clipped by 5 bases and J by 5 bases; unmatched bases: 8. The CDR3 covers 14 residues. Germline V gene sequence: CDR1 MNHEY, CDR2 SMNVEV (reference sequence). This clone was counted once. Antigen: not known. The libraries were made with immunoSEQ version 4 in survey mode. Profiled with immunoSEQ multiplex PCR; TCRdb holds only in-frame clones, not every one. The data hold under 60,000 clones, with around 72% observed a single time.

The J gene is TRBJ2-7, the V gene TRBV27, with 8 positions matching TRBD1. The source was CD4+ T cells sorted from PBMCs after approximately 19-hour stimulation, collected from a patient who received antiretroviral therapy. The source of this sequence is an adult man with HIV who was CMV-seropositive. As DNA, the CDR3 is TGTGCCAGCAGTATCGGACAGGGCTCGAACGAGCAGTACTTC. Residues: CASSIGQGSNEQYF.